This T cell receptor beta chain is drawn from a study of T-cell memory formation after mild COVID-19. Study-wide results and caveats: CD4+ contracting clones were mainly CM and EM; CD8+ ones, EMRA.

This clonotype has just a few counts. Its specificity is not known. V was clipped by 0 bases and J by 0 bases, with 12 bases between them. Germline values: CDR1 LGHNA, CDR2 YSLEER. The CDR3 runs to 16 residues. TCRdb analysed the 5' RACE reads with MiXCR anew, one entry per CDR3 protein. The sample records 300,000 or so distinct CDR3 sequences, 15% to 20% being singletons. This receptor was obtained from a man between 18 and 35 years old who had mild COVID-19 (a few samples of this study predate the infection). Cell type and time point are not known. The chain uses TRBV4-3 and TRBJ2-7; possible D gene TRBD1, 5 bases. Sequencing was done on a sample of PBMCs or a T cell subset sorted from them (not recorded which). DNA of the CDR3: TGCGCCAGCAGCCAAGACAGGGCCAGTCACTCCTACGAGCAGTACTTC. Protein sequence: CASSQDRASHSYEQYF.